One sample yielded the 22 T cell receptor beta chains listed below, sequenced in a study of cytomegalovirus exposure and HLA in healthy donors. The method was immunoSEQ multiplex PCR; TCRdb's version includes in-frame clones alone and lacks a portion of them. The sample includes under 250,000 clones, roughly 81% of them seen just once. The source material was PBMCs. The source of these receptors is a woman aged 25-40 years in good health and CMV-seronegative.

The genes are TRBV5-4 and TRBJ2-2; a weak D match, TRBD2 (5 bases). The CDR3 spans 16 residues. Trimming cost V 1 base and J 6 bases, with 16 bases left between them. Germline CDR1 is SGHNT and CDR2 is YYREEE (reference sequence). The CDR3 coding sequence is TGTGCCAGCAGCTTGATCCAGCGGCAAGAGTCCGGGGAGCTGTTTTTT. Its protein is CASSLIQRQESGELFF.

The chain links TRBV6-1 to TRBJ2-2; tentatively, D is TRBD1 (5 bases). Germline-derived CDR1 and CDR2 are MNHNS and SASEGT. Deletions cut 0 bases from V and 6 bases from J, with 11 bases between. CDR3 length: 15 amino acids. The CDR3 DNA is TGTGCCAGCAGTGAAGCGCCGAAAGGGGCCGGGGAGCTGTTTTTT. Protein sequence: CASSEAPKGAGELFF.

The V call is TRBV7-9, the J call TRBJ2-2, with no clear D. Germline values: CDR1 SEHNR, CDR2 FQNEAQ (reference sequence). CDR3 length equals 14 residues. V lost 5 bases to trimming and J lost 1 base, with 8 bases between them. The CDR3 loop is CASSPRWNTGELFF. CDR3 in DNA: TGTGCCAGCAGCCCCAGGTGGAACACCGGGGAGCTGTTTTTT.

The rearrangement joins TRBV4-1 to TRBJ2-3; perhaps TRBD2 as D (5 bases). CDR1 and CDR2 (germline): MGHRA, YSYEKL. The CDR3 totals 14 residues. The ends were cut back, 0 bases at V and 1 base at J, with 5 bases in the middle. CDR3 DNA: TGCGCCAGCAGCCAAGAGAGGGGCACAGATACGCAGTATTTT. This translates into CASSQERGTDTQYF.

This chain joins TRBV7-9 and TRBJ1-5; the D is unclear. The V end lost 2 bases, the J end lost 0 bases, and 14 bases lay between the germline ends. The CDR3 sequence is 17 residues long. The V gene's germline CDR1 is SEHNR and CDR2 FQNEAQ (reference sequence). The CDR3: CASSLSGTAYSNQPQHF. The CDR3 DNA reads TGTGCCAGCAGCTTATCAGGCACCGCCTATAGCAATCAGCCCCAGCATTTT.

CDR3 in DNA: TGTGCCAGCAGTTACTCGATACGACAAGTCTATGGCTACACCTTC. As protein: CASSYSIRQVYGYTF. The gene calls are TRBV6-5 and TRBJ1-2; D remains ambiguous. The V end lost 0 bases, the J end lost 4 bases, and 12 bases lay between the germline ends. Looked up from germline, CDR1 is MNHEY and CDR2 is SVGAGI. This CDR3 is built from 15 residues.

This clone was counted once. This chain links TRBV5-4 with TRBJ2-1; tentatively, D is TRBD2 (6 bases). The germline V gene encodes CDR1 SGHNT and CDR2 YYREEE (reference sequence). CDR3 length: 15 residues. The V end lost 5 bases, the J end lost 8 bases, and 20 bases lay between the germline ends. CDR3 DNA sequence: TGTGCCAGCAGTCCTCGGAGGGAGGCGAGAGATGAGCAGTTCTTC. Protein sequence: CASSPRREARDEQFF.

This clone was observed a single time. The chain couples TRBV6-5 to TRBJ2-6, with TRBD1 matching 10 bases. The CDR3 runs 14 residues. V gave up 6 bases and J gave up 13 bases; unmatched junction bases: 9. CDR1 MNHEY and CDR2 SVGAGI come from the germline V gene. The DNA of the CDR3 is TGTGCCAGCAGCTGGCGCGGGACAGGGGTGGTCCTGACTTTC. Its protein product is CASSWRGTGVVLTF.

Here the CDR3 reads CASSLRGQTDTQYF. CDR3 DNA sequence: TGTGCCAGCAGTCTCAGGGGACAAACAGATACGCAGTATTTT. This chain connects TRBV6-5 to TRBJ2-3; D possibly corresponds to TRBD1 (6 bases). This CDR3 spans 14 amino acids. V lost 5 bases to trimming and J lost 3 bases, with 12 bases between them. The V gene's germline CDR1 is MNHEY and CDR2 SVGAGI.

V is TRBV19 and J is TRBJ2-5; possible D gene TRBD1, 7 bases. The CDR3 has 15 amino acids. The ends were cut back, 5 bases at V and 1 base at J, with 14 bases in the middle. Germline CDR1 is LNHDA and CDR2 is SQIVND (reference sequence). This chain's CDR3 is CASSAGQGVQETQYF. DNA for the CDR3: TGTGCCAGTAGTGCGGGGCAGGGGGTCCAAGAGACCCAGTACTTC.

The chain is built from TRBV6-6 and TRBJ1-6; D may be TRBD1 (6 bases). V was shortened by 4 bases and J by 8 bases, with 12 bases between the two germline ends. This CDR3 has 14 amino acids. The germline V gene has CDR1 MNHNY and CDR2 SVGAGI (reference sequence). DNA of the CDR3: TGTGCCAGCAGTTCCAGGGGTGAAGATTCACCCCTCCACTTT. Amino acids: CASSSRGEDSPLHF.

The chain joins TRBV5-4 to TRBJ2-7, with 7 bases identical to TRBD2. J was trimmed by 7 bases and V by 4 bases; bases with no gene match: 8. The germline CDR1 and CDR2 sequences are SGHNT and YYREEE (reference sequence). This CDR3 contains 13 residues. The CDR3 DNA follows: TGTGCCAGCAGCCTAGAAACGGGGGGTGAGCAGTACTTC. Translated, it gives CASSLETGGEQYF.

This clone was counted ten times or more. The chain carries TRBV7-9 and TRBJ2-3, with TRBD1 identical over 9 bases. Trimming cost V 5 bases and J 14 bases; bases outside gene matches: 8. The CDR3 runs to 12 residues. CDR1 is SEHNR and CDR2 is FQNEAQ in the germline V gene (reference sequence). The CDR3 sequence is CASSDGTGSRYF. The CDR3 DNA reads TGTGCCAGCAGCGACGGGACAGGGTCGAGGTATTTT.

The rearrangement uses TRBV28 and TRBJ2-6, with TRBD1 identical over 7 bases. The germline CDR1 and CDR2 sequences are MDHEN and SYDVKM. The CDR3 has 17 amino acids. J gave up 0 bases and V 2 bases, and 4 bases lay outside the gene matches. The CDR3 is CASSLGQGVSGANVLTF. The CDR3 coding sequence is TGTGCCAGCAGTTTAGGCCAGGGGGTCTCTGGGGCCAACGTCCTGACTTTC.

This sequence joins TRBV4-1 and TRBJ2-7; TRBD1 matches at 7 bases. Germline CDR1 is MGHRA and CDR2 is YSYEKL. V lost 1 base to trimming and J lost 1 base; unmatched junction nucleotides: 7. This CDR3 contains 16 residues. This chain's CDR3 is CASSQATGLLSYEQYF. The CDR3 nucleotides are TGCGCCAGCAGCCAAGCGACAGGGCTCCTGTCCTACGAGCAGTACTTC.

This rearrangement joins TRBV5-6 to TRBJ1-1; no definite D call. Per the germline V gene, CDR1 is SGHDT and CDR2 is YYEEEE. The V and J ends lost 4 bases and 2 bases respectively, with 15 bases between them. CDR3 length equals 15 residues. CDR3 sequence: CASSPASGLNTEAFF. The CDR3, as DNA: TGTGCCAGCAGCCCGGCGAGTGGACTTAACACTGAAGCTTTCTTT.

This clone was seen just once. The chain combines TRBV5-1 with TRBJ2-3, with a weak D call TRBD2 (6 bases). V was trimmed by 3 bases and J by 2 bases, leaving 13 bases between them. Germline V gives CDR1 SGHRS, CDR2 YFSETQ. The CDR3 has 15 amino acids. CDR3: CASSSLRGYTDTQYF. CDR3 DNA sequence: TGCGCCAGCAGCTCCTTGCGGGGATACACAGATACGCAGTATTTT.

The sample holds a few counts of this clone. Other nucleotide sequences in the sample specify the same CDR3. CDR3 sequence: CASSLAAGDTEAFF. Written as DNA, the CDR3 is TGTGCCAGCAGCTTAGCGGCAGGGGACACTGAAGCTTTCTTT. The chain carries TRBV11-2 and TRBJ1-1; the D gene is possibly TRBD1 (6 bases). This CDR3 has 14 amino acids. V lost 1 base, J lost 3 bases, and 9 bases lay in between. Germline V gene sequence: CDR1 SGHAT, CDR2 FQNNGV.

This clone was seen only a few times. This rearrangement joins TRBV21-1 to TRBJ1-4; the table names TRBD1, a call not compared with the DNA. TRBV21-1 is listed as a pseudogene. The CDR3 consists of 17 residues. The CDR3 is CASSNTGTAERNEKLFF. CDR3 bases: TGTGCCAGCAGCAACACCGGGACAGCCGAAAGGAATGAAAAACTGTTTTTT.

This clone was seen once. V usage is TRBV27 and J usage is TRBJ1-1; weak D call: TRBD1 (6 bases). Per the germline V gene, CDR1 is MNHEY and CDR2 is SMNVEV (reference sequence). Trimming shortened V by 5 bases and J by 1 base, and 14 bases separated the two germline ends. CDR3 length: 15 amino acids. Written as DNA, the CDR3 is TGTGCCAGCAGTCATTTACTGGACAGGAACACTGAAGCTTTCTTT. Amino acids: CASSHLLDRNTEAFF.

The V gene is TRBV28, the J gene TRBJ1-6; no firm D call. CDR1 is MDHEN and CDR2 is SYDVKM in the germline V gene. The ends were cut back, 2 bases at V and 14 bases at J, with 10 bases in the middle. The CDR3 sequence is 12 residues long. The CDR3 DNA sequence: TGTGCCAGCAGTTTAGGAGCTCGGACCCTCCACTTT. It translates to CASSLGARTLHF.

The chain joins TRBV6-5 to TRBJ2-7; 9 positions agree with TRBD1. CDR3 size: 15 residues. Germline V gene sequence: CDR1 MNHEY, CDR2 SVGAGI. The J segment lost 6 bases and the V segment lost 0 bases, leaving 6 bases of the junction unmatched. The CDR3 DNA sequence: TGTGCCAGCAGTTACTCGAGTCACAGGGGGCGCGAGCAGTACTTC. Its protein is CASSYSSHRGREQYF.